The 27 T cell receptor beta chains in this list originate from one sample, sequenced in a study of T cells in Graves' hyperthyroidism and ophthalmopathy. Regions amplified from RNA transcripts were the TCR beta CDR3 regions. The HTBI set primed first-round TCR CDR3 RT-PCR. TCRdb fed the multiplex PCR reads into MiXCR, producing one record per CDR3 protein. The repertoire has 480,000 or so distinct CDR3 sequences, 40% to 50% of them found once; the top ten carry about 43%. Sequencing input: peripheral blood or thyroid tissue (not recorded which). These receptors came from an adult woman with Graves' disease, either hyperthyroidism or ophthalmopathy (not recorded which).

A single count supports this clonotype. The V and J genes are TRBV29-1 and TRBJ2-7; D may be TRBD1 (5 bases). The V gene's germline CDR1 is SQVTM and CDR2 ANQGSEA. CDR3 length: 13 amino acids. Trimming left V 5 bases short and J 7 bases short, with 18 bases between. This CDR3 is CSVPGQGGQEQYF. The CDR3 coding sequence is TGCAGCGTTCCCGGACAAGGCGGACAAGAGCAGTACTTC.

On this clonotype itself: One junction end disagrees with the germline gene, perhaps due to a read error. The gene calls are TRBV14 and TRBJ2-7; D may be TRBD2 (5 bases). Germline assignment: CDR1 SGHDN and CDR2 FVKESK. This CDR3 contains 14 residues. The CDR3 coding sequence is TGTGCCAGCAGCCCCACCGTGGGCCTGTGGGGAGTTAACTTC. It specifies CASSPTVGLWGVNF.

This clonotype has at least ten counts. The rearrangement links TRBV2 to TRBJ2-5, with TRBD2 identical over 11 bases. This CDR3 spans 15 amino acids. J lost 3 bases, V lost 1 base, and 1 base had no gene match. CDR1 SNHLY and CDR2 FYNNEI come from the germline V gene. The CDR3 DNA reads as TGTGCCAGCAGTGAAGAGGGACTAGCGGAAGAGACCCAGTACTTC. This sequence encodes CASSEEGLAEETQYF.

The sample holds a few counts of this clonotype. This chain connects TRBV12-3 or TRBV12-4 to TRBJ1-6; a weak D match, TRBD1 (5 bases). The CDR3 has 13 residues. V lost 4 bases and J lost 8, with 9 bases in between. Here the CDR3 DNA reads TGTGCCAGCAGTTCAGGGTTAGATTCACCCCTCCACTTT. Its translation: CASSSGLDSPLHF.

The V call is TRBV7-2, the J call TRBJ1-2; possibly TRBD1 for D (5 bases). The CDR3 extends over 13 amino acids. Germline values: CDR1 SGHTA, CDR2 FQGNSA. V lost 2 bases and J 6 bases, leaving 10 bases between the germline ends. The CDR3 region is CASSLIGDDGYTF. CDR3 bases: TGTGCCAGCAGCTTAATAGGGGACGATGGCTACACCTTC. Full variable domain (outside the CDR3, taken from reference TRBV7-2 and TRBJ1-2): GAGVSQSPSNKVTEKGKDVELRCDPISGHTALYWYRQSLGQGLEFLIYFQGNSAPDKSGLPSDRFSAERTGGSVSTLTIQRTQQEDSAVYLCASSLIGDDGYTFGSGTRLTVV.

This clonotype was counted between two and nine times. The chain recombines TRBV5-1 with TRBJ1-6, with TRBD1 identical over 7 bases. V lost 0 bases and J lost 9; bases outside the gene matches: 6. Germline CDR1 and CDR2: SGHRS and YFSETQ. The CDR3 is 15 residues long. The CDR3 spells CASSLVEGAGSPLHF. CDR3 DNA sequence: TGCGCCAGCAGCTTGGTAGAGGGGGCTGGTTCACCCCTCCACTTT.

This clonotype was picked up a small number of times. The rearrangement joins TRBV28 to TRBJ1-1; D uncertain. The CDR3 is 14 amino acids. The germline V gene encodes CDR1 MDHEN and CDR2 SYDVKM. The V end was cut by 5 bases, the J end by 4 bases, with 14 bases between. The CDR3 here is CASSLPLWGTEAFF. In DNA form, the CDR3 reads TGTGCCAGCAGTCTGCCCCTATGGGGCACTGAAGCTTTCTTT. Full variable domain (remainder filled in from reference TRBV28 and TRBJ1-1): DVKVTQSSRYLVKRTGEKVFLECVQDMDHENMFWYRQDPGLGLRLIYFSYDVKMKEKGDIPEGYSVSREKKERFSLILESASTNQTSMYLCASSLPLWGTEAFFGQGTRLTVV.

This chain links TRBV29-1 with TRBJ1-4; no firm D call. Trimming stripped 3 bases from V and 8 bases from J, with 13 bases between. The CDR3 runs to 13 residues. CDR1 and CDR2 from the germline V gene are SQVTM and ANQGSEA. The DNA for the CDR3 is TGCAGCGTTGACATCCGGGAGGGAGAAAAACTGTTTTTT. Protein product: CSVDIREGEKLFF.

This chain links TRBV11-2 with TRBJ2-7; D possibly uses TRBD1 or TRBD2 (5 bases each). The CDR3 is 14 residues long. Deletions cut 5 bases from V and 4 bases from J, with 15 bases between. The germline CDR1 and CDR2 sequences are SGHAT and FQNNGV. In nucleotides, the CDR3 is TGTGCCAGCAGCCCCCGGGACGAAATATACGAGCAGTACTTC. Amino acids: CASSPRDEIYEQYF.

The J gene is TRBJ2-7, the V gene TRBV10-3; TRBD2 matches at 14 bases. Looked up from germline, CDR1 is ENHRY and CDR2 is SYGVKD. V was clipped by 4 bases and J by 0 bases; unmatched bases: 2. The CDR3 length is 16 residues. In DNA form, the CDR3 reads TGTGCCATCAGTGGACTAGCGGGAGGGTCCTCCTACGAGCAGTACTTC. Its translation is CAISGLAGGSSYEQYF.

Comments on this clonotype: With a much larger clone just one base away, this may be a read error. The chain links TRBV20-1 to TRBJ2-2, with a tentative D call TRBD2 (6 bases). The germline CDR1 and CDR2 sequences are DFQATT and SNEGSKA (reference sequence). This CDR3 comprises 14 residues. The CDR3 spells CGAKVGGNTGELFF. CDR3 bases: TGCGGTGCTAAGGTCGGGGGGAACACCGGGGAGCTGTTTTTT.

Ten or more counts support this clonotype. The chain recombines TRBV29-1 with TRBJ2-7; weak D call: TRBD2 (5 bases). Trimming removed 4 bases from V and 0 bases from J, with 10 bases in between. The CDR3 is 13 residues long. Germline V gene data show CDR1 as SQVTM and CDR2 as ANQGSEA. The DNA for the CDR3 is TGCAGCGTTGCCTCGGGGAGCTCCTACGAGCAGTACTTC. Protein: CSVASGSSYEQYF.

The chain joins TRBV7-9 to TRBJ1-3; possible D gene TRBD1, 5 bases. The CDR3 has 16 residues. Germline CDR1 and CDR2: SEHNR and FQNEAQ (reference sequence). V gave up 6 bases and J gave up 0 bases, with 15 bases separating them. The CDR3 loop is CASRQGYGTSGNTIYF. The DNA of the CDR3 is TGTGCCAGCAGACAAGGCTACGGGACCTCTGGAAACACCATATATTTT.

CDR3 protein: CASSYSMDRGHYEQYF. The CDR3 nucleotides read TGTGCCAGCAGTTACTCTATGGACAGGGGCCACTACGAGCAGTACTTC. The V and J genes are TRBV6-5 and TRBJ2-7; TRBD1 matches at 9 bases. Germline V lookup: CDR1 MNHEY, CDR2 SVGAGI. J gave up 3 bases and V 0 bases, and 6 bases lay outside the gene matches. CDR3 length: 16 amino acids.

This clonotype came up once. The genes are TRBV2 and TRBJ2-5; TRBD1 agrees at 9 bases. The CDR3 contains 15 residues. Germline V gene data show CDR1 as SNHLY and CDR2 as FYNNEI. With 4 bases clipped from V and 4 bases from J, the junction kept 7 bases outside the gene matches. DNA for the CDR3: TGTGCCAGCAGTGGACAGGGGGGGGCCGTAGAGACCCAGTACTTC. Translation: CASSGQGGAVETQYF.

The chain combines TRBV19 with TRBJ1-3; D not resolved. Germline V gene sequence: CDR1 LNHDA, CDR2 SQIVND (reference sequence). This CDR3 region has 12 residues. V was cut by 7 bases and J by 0 bases, with 4 bases left in between. The CDR3 reads CASTSSGNTIYF. The CDR3 coding sequence is TGTGCCAGTACGAGCTCTGGAAACACCATATATTTT. Combining the CDR3 with reference TRBV19 and TRBJ1-3 gives the whole variable domain DGGITQSPKYLFRKEGQNVTLSCEQNLNHDAMYWYRQDPGQGLRLIYYSQIVNDFQKGDIAEGYSVSREKKESFPLTVTSAQKNPTAFYLCASTSSGNTIYFGEGSWLTVV.

Many counts were recorded for this clonotype. The V gene is TRBV5-1, the J gene TRBJ2-6; 8 bases fit TRBD1. The CDR3 consists of 18 residues. The V gene's germline CDR1 is SGHRS and CDR2 YFSETQ. V was clipped by 4 bases and J by 0 bases; unmatched bases: 9. This CDR3 reads CASSTRTGRHSGANVLTF. The CDR3, as DNA: TGCGCCAGCAGCACGAGGACAGGGCGCCACTCTGGGGCCAACGTCCTGACTTTC. The full variable domain, with the rest looked up from reference TRBV5-1 and TRBJ2-6, is KAGVTQTPRYLIKTRGQQVTLSCSPISGHRSVSWYQQTPGQGLQFLFEYFSETQRNKGNFPGRFSGRQFSNSRSEMNVSTLELGDSALYLCASSTRTGRHSGANVLTFGAGSRLTVL.

The rearrangement joins TRBV7-9 to TRBJ2-2, with D hard to call. Trimming shortened V by 3 bases and J by 13 bases, and 6 bases separated the two germline ends. CDR1 is SEHNR, CDR2 FQNEAQ, per germline (reference sequence). This CDR3 is built from 10 residues. The CDR3 sequence is CASSFRALFF. CDR3 nucleotides: TGTGCCAGCAGCTTTAGGGCGCTGTTTTTT.

In its sample, this clonotype was seen a few times. J is TRBJ1-2 and V is TRBV29-1, with D unresolved. V was shortened by 4 bases and J by 7 bases, with 13 bases between the two germline ends. This CDR3 is 12 amino acids long. Germline V gives CDR1 SQVTM, CDR2 ANQGSEA. The CDR3 here is CSVVAGSGGYTF. The CDR3 bases are TGCAGCGTTGTCGCGGGGAGCGGTGGCTACACCTTC. Using reference TRBV29-1 and TRBJ1-2 for the parts outside the CDR3, the full variable domain is SAVISQKPSRDICQRGTSLTIQCQVDSQVTMMFWYRQQPGQSLTLIATANQGSEATYESGFVIDKFPISRPNLTFSTLTVSNMSPEDSSIYLCSVVAGSGGYTFGSGTRLTVV.

This clonotype was seen a few times. This chain uses TRBV10-3 with TRBJ1-1; D call uncertain. Looked up from germline, CDR1 is ENHRY and CDR2 is SYGVKD. V lost 2 bases and J 8 bases, leaving 9 bases between the germline ends. This CDR3 has 12 residues. The CDR3 region is CAISEGETEAFF. CDR3 DNA sequence: TGTGCCATCAGTGAGGGGGAGACGGAAGCTTTCTTT.

About this clonotype: At one end, the junction sequence differs from germline, possibly due to a read error. V gene TRBV11-2 combines with J gene TRBJ2-7, with D maybe TRBD1 (5 bases). This CDR3 region has 15 residues. CDR1 is SGHAT and CDR2 is FQNNGV in the germline V gene. This CDR3 reads CASSQQQTGDYEQYF. The CDR3 nucleotides are TGCGCCAGCAGCCAACAGCAAACAGGAGACTACGAGCAGTACTTC.

This clonotype occurred many times. The chain is built from TRBV10-2 and TRBJ2-7; 9 nucleotides line up with TRBD1. The V gene's germline CDR1 is WSHSY and CDR2 SAAADI. The CDR3 consists of 14 residues. V was pared by 5 bases and J by 4 bases, with 6 bases of the junction left unmatched. CDR3 region: CASSLNRGRYEQYF. CDR3 nucleotide sequence: TGCGCCAGCAGTTTAAACAGGGGGCGGTACGAGCAGTACTTC.

In regard to this clonotype: Given a much more abundant clone one base away, this may be a read error. The V and J genes are TRBV5-1 and TRBJ2-7, with a tentative D call TRBD1 (5 bases). The germline CDR1 and CDR2 sequences are SGHRS and YFSETQ. Deletions cut 4 bases from V and 4 bases from J, with 15 bases between. CDR3 length: 14 residues. For the CDR3, the DNA is TGCGCCAGCAGCCCACAGGAGAAAGGATACGAGCAGTACTTC. Protein: CASSPQEKGYEQYF.

As for this clonotype: A much larger clonotype is one base distant, so this may be a read error. The chain employs TRBV10-3 and TRBJ1-5; 7 nucleotides match TRBD1. J gave up 10 bases and V 11 bases, and 11 bases lay outside the gene matches. Germline V gives CDR1 ENHRY, CDR2 SYGVKD. The CDR3 spans 12 residues. CDR3 in amino acids: CAVKGAQGPQHF. The CDR3 region has the DNA TGTGCCGTCAAGGGGGCCCAGGGTCCCCAGCATTTT.

The chain recombines TRBV10-1 with TRBJ2-7, with a weak D call TRBD2 (5 bases). The ends were cut back, 6 bases at V and 1 base at J, with 13 bases in the middle. Germline CDR1 is WNHNN and CDR2 is SYGVQD (reference sequence). This CDR3 comprises 14 residues. CDR3 coding DNA: TGCGCCAGCAGAGGACTGATACTATCCTACGAGCAGTACTTC. It specifies CASRGLILSYEQYF.

The sample holds many counts of this clonotype. In DNA form, the CDR3 reads TGTGCCAGCAGTTTGCTTGGGGGCACTGAAGCTTTCTTT. Translating it yields CASSLLGGTEAFF. The chain couples TRBV27 to TRBJ1-1; D may be TRBD1 (5 bases). V was clipped by 3 bases and J by 4 bases, with 9 bases between them. There are 13 residues in the CDR3. CDR1 is MNHEY and CDR2 is SMNVEV in the germline V gene (reference sequence).

Here the CDR3 DNA reads TGTGCCAGCAGTCGGGGGTCAAGGCGATCCAATCAGCCCCAGCATTTT. Translation gives CASSRGSRRSNQPQHF. V gene TRBV2 combines with J gene TRBJ1-5, with D possibly TRBD1 on 5 matching bases. This CDR3 comprises 16 residues. The ends were cut back, 5 bases at V and 3 bases at J, with 17 bases in the middle. Germline values: CDR1 SNHLY, CDR2 FYNNEI. The full variable domain, with the rest looked up from reference TRBV2 and TRBJ1-5, is EPEVTQTPSHQVTQMGQEVILRCVPISNHLYFYWYRQILGQKVEFLVSFYNNEISEKSEIFDDQFSVERPDGSNFTLKIRSTKLEDSAMYFCASSRGSRRSNQPQHFGDGTRLSIL.